This is a list of T cell receptor beta chains from one sample in a study of CD8+CD57+ T cells in acquired aplastic anemia. TCRdb redid the calling of the reads with MiXCR, one entry per CDR3 protein. The sample contains roughly 180,000 distinct CDR3 sequences, 55% to 65% of which appear only once. The sequenced sample consisted of sorted CD4+, CD8+, or CD8+CD57+ T cells (not recorded which) from PBMCs. The receptors shown here come from a human donor with aplastic anemia. CDR3s include the opening cysteine and the closing phenylalanine or tryptophan. D genes are given only for firm matches. Clone size appears in some rows only: once, few, many, or a class for an expanded clone.

abundance: -
v_gene: TRBV29-1
d_gene: -
j_gene: TRBJ2-2
CDR3aa: CSVAWPNGELFF
CDR3nt: TGCAGCGTTGCGTGGCCAAACGGGGAGCTGTTTTTT

abundance: many
v_gene: TRBV19
d_gene: -
j_gene: TRBJ2-3
CDR3aa: CASSPWAGSTDTQYF
CDR3nt: TGTGCCAGTAGTCCCTGGGCGGGGTCCACAGATACGCAGTATTTT

abundance: -
v_gene: TRBV20-1
d_gene: -
j_gene: TRBJ2-3
CDR3aa: CSAPYRGGADTQYF
CDR3nt: TGCAGTGCTCCCTACAGGGGCGGGGCAGATACGCAGTATTTT

abundance: -
v_gene: TRBV9
d_gene: -
j_gene: TRBJ1-5
CDR3aa: CASSFRGPPGNQPQHF
CDR3nt: TGTGCCAGCAGCTTCCGGGGGCCCCCGGGGAATCAGCCCCAGCATTTT

abundance: few
v_gene: TRBV20-1
d_gene: -
j_gene: TRBJ1-6
CDR3aa: CSVRTPDSPLHF
CDR3nt: TGCAGTGTTAGGACACCGGATTCACCCCTCCACTTT

abundance: many
v_gene: TRBV10-3
d_gene: -
j_gene: TRBJ2-7
CDR3aa: CAISDGYEQYF
CDR3nt: TGTGCCATCAGTGACGGCTACGAGCAGTACTTC

abundance: -
v_gene: TRBV7-9
d_gene: TRBD2
j_gene: TRBJ2-5
CDR3aa: CASSLTSKETQYF
CDR3nt: TGTGCCAGCAGCTTGACTAGCAAAGAGACCCAGTACTTC

abundance: -
v_gene: TRBV5-5
d_gene: -
j_gene: TRBJ2-7
CDR3aa: CASNNGPVTYEQYF
CDR3nt: TGTGCCAGCAACAATGGACCGGTGACCTACGAGCAGTACTTC

abundance: -
v_gene: TRBV30
d_gene: -
j_gene: TRBJ2-1
CDR3aa: CAWSRTGFSDEQFF
CDR3nt: TGTGCCTGGAGTAGAACAGGGTTTAGTGATGAGCAGTTCTTC

abundance: -
v_gene: TRBV7-9
d_gene: -
j_gene: TRBJ2-2
CDR3aa: CASSLRAGELFF
CDR3nt: TGTGCCAGCAGCTTGCGGGCCGGGGAGCTGTTTTTT

abundance: few
v_gene: TRBV19
d_gene: -
j_gene: TRBJ1-5
CDR3aa: CASSIRDTYGGNQPQHF
CDR3nt: TGTGCCAGTAGTATCCGGGACACCTACGGCGGCAATCAGCCCCAGCATTTT

abundance: many
v_gene: TRBV12-3/TRBV12-4
d_gene: -
j_gene: TRBJ1-2
CDR3aa: CASSLGRYNTF
CDR3nt: TGTGCCAGCAGTTTAGGCAGGTATAACACCTTC

abundance: -
v_gene: TRBV20-1
d_gene: TRBD2
j_gene: TRBJ2-7
CDR3aa: CSATSGGIYEQYF
CDR3nt: TGCAGTGCAACTAGCGGGGGAATCTACGAGCAGTACTTC

abundance: once
v_gene: TRBV7-9
d_gene: -
j_gene: TRBJ1-2
CDR3aa: CASSYGTQQNYGYTF
CDR3nt: TGTGCCAGCAGCTATGGAACGCAACAAAACTATGGCTACACCTTC

abundance: few
v_gene: TRBV5-1
d_gene: -
j_gene: TRBJ2-5
CDR3aa: CASSLGIQEETQYF
CDR3nt: TGTGCCAGCAGCTTGGGGATACAGGAAGAGACCCAGTACTTC

abundance: -
v_gene: TRBV24-1
d_gene: TRBD1
j_gene: TRBJ1-2
CDR3aa: CATSGTGANGYTF
CDR3nt: TGTGCCACCAGTGGTACAGGGGCGAATGGCTACACCTTC

abundance: -
v_gene: TRBV5-6
d_gene: -
j_gene: TRBJ1-6
CDR3aa: CASSLGGTPLHF
CDR3nt: TGTGCCAGCAGCTTGGGAGGGACACCCCTCCACTTT

abundance: -
v_gene: TRBV7-9
d_gene: TRBD1
j_gene: TRBJ1-2
CDR3aa: CASSLGSEGQGDYGYTF
CDR3nt: TGTGCCAGCAGCTTGGGATCCGAGGGACAGGGTGACTATGGCTACACCTTC

abundance: -
v_gene: TRBV15
d_gene: TRBD1
j_gene: TRBJ1-1
CDR3aa: CATSRDNRGQGGRNTEAFF
CDR3nt: TGTGCCACCAGCAGAGATAACAGAGGACAGGGGGGGAGAAACACTGAAGCTTTCTTT

abundance: -
v_gene: TRBV6-4
d_gene: -
j_gene: TRBJ1-5
CDR3aa: CASSDDSNQPRHF
CDR3nt: TGTGCCAGCAGTGACGATAGCAATCAGCCCCGGCATTTT

abundance: -
v_gene: TRBV7-2
d_gene: TRBD1
j_gene: TRBJ2-5
CDR3aa: CASSQGQGRETQYF
CDR3nt: TGTGCCAGCAGCCAAGGACAGGGGAGGGAGACCCAGTACTTC

abundance: -
v_gene: TRBV25-1
d_gene: -
j_gene: TRBJ1-2
CDR3aa: CASRDSNYGYTF
CDR3nt: TGTGCCAGCAGAGATTCTAACTATGGCTACACCTTC

abundance: -
v_gene: TRBV2
d_gene: TRBD1
j_gene: TRBJ2-7
CDR3aa: CASIPDRARHAEQYF
CDR3nt: TGTGCCAGCATTCCCGACAGGGCTAGGCACGCCGAGCAGTACTTC

abundance: -
v_gene: TRBV29-1
d_gene: -
j_gene: TRBJ2-1
CDR3aa: CSVEDGLVPEQFF
CDR3nt: TGCAGCGTTGAAGATGGGCTAGTGCCTGAGCAGTTCTTC

abundance: -
v_gene: TRBV20-1
d_gene: -
j_gene: TRBJ2-1
CDR3aa: CSARGSSLVQFF
CDR3nt: TGCAGTGCTAGAGGTTCTAGCCTGGTGCAGTTCTTC

abundance: -
v_gene: TRBV9
d_gene: -
j_gene: TRBJ2-7
CDR3aa: CASSVASSLGYEQYF
CDR3nt: TGTGCCAGCAGCGTAGCTAGCTCCCTCGGGTACGAGCAGTACTTC

abundance: -
v_gene: TRBV9
d_gene: -
j_gene: TRBJ1-5
CDR3aa: CASSASNSNQPQHF
CDR3nt: TGTGCCAGCAGCGCCTCGAACAGCAATCAGCCCCAGCATTTT

abundance: -
v_gene: TRBV7-9
d_gene: -
j_gene: TRBJ2-1
CDR3aa: CASSLALNEQFF
CDR3nt: TGTGCCAGCAGCTTAGCCCTTAATGAGCAGTTCTTC

abundance: -
v_gene: TRBV24-1
d_gene: TRBD2
j_gene: TRBJ2-1
CDR3aa: CATSDSSGGNNEQFF
CDR3nt: TGTGCCACCAGTGATTCTAGCGGGGGTAACAATGAGCAGTTCTTC

abundance: -
v_gene: TRBV12-3/TRBV12-4
d_gene: -
j_gene: TRBJ2-1
CDR3aa: CASSPSSLNDEQFF
CDR3nt: TGCGCCAGCAGCCCCTCCTCCCTTAACGATGAGCAGTTCTTC

abundance: many
v_gene: TRBV12-3/TRBV12-4
d_gene: -
j_gene: TRBJ1-1
CDR3aa: CASSLQGTNEAFF
CDR3nt: TGTGCCAGCAGTTTACAGGGTACCAATGAAGCTTTCTTT

abundance: few
v_gene: TRBV3-1
d_gene: -
j_gene: TRBJ2-5
CDR3aa: CASSQDSGRKETQYF
CDR3nt: TGTGCCAGCAGCCAAGACAGTGGACGGAAAGAGACCCAGTACTTC

abundance: few
v_gene: TRBV12-3/TRBV12-4
d_gene: TRBD1
j_gene: TRBJ2-7
CDR3aa: CASSATGTYEQYF
CDR3nt: TGTGCCAGCAGTGCGACAGGGACCTACGAGCAGTACTTC

abundance: many
v_gene: TRBV10-3
d_gene: -
j_gene: TRBJ2-5
CDR3aa: CAISEGGVQETQYF
CDR3nt: TGTGCCATCAGTGAGGGGGGAGTCCAAGAGACCCAGTACTTC

abundance: -
v_gene: TRBV9
d_gene: TRBD1
j_gene: TRBJ1-2
CDR3aa: CASDTPGTVYGYTF
CDR3nt: TGTGCCAGCGACACGCCCGGGACAGTCTATGGCTACACCTTC

abundance: once
v_gene: TRBV19
d_gene: -
j_gene: TRBJ1-1
CDR3aa: CASSMGGSTEAFF
CDR3nt: TGTGCCAGTAGTATGGGCGGTAGCACTGAAGCTTTCTTT

abundance: -
v_gene: TRBV5-1
d_gene: -
j_gene: TRBJ2-1
CDR3aa: CASSRGTVSSDEQFF
CDR3nt: TGCGCCAGCAGCCGGGGGACAGTCAGTAGCGATGAGCAGTTCTTC

abundance: -
v_gene: TRBV27
d_gene: -
j_gene: TRBJ1-1
CDR3aa: CASSLDGPGTEAFF
CDR3nt: TGTGCCAGCAGTTTAGACGGGCCGGGGACTGAAGCTTTCTTT

abundance: -
v_gene: TRBV10-3
d_gene: -
j_gene: TRBJ2-1
CDR3aa: CASSEQGFYDEQFF
CDR3nt: TGTGCCAGCAGCGAACAGGGATTCTACGATGAGCAGTTCTTC